These 23 T cell receptor beta chains originate from one sample sequenced in a study of T cell clonality in common variable immunodeficiency. The protocol was immunoSEQ multiplex PCR, while the TCRdb copy is restricted to in-frame clones and leaves out a portion. The data show about 31,000 clones, with none appearing a single time. What was sequenced was peripheral blood mononuclear cells. All receptors derive from a person aged 18 to 75 in good health.

This clone was counted many times. With the read ending 3 residues before the CDR3 end, the germline J gene is used to fill in that end. This chain connects TRBV19 to TRBJ2-2; 9 bases match TRBD2. Germline V gene lookup returns CDR1 LNHDA and CDR2 SQIVND (reference sequence). Trimming cost V 1 base and J 6 bases; bases outside gene matches: 12. The CDR3 is 18 residues long. Partial CDR3 DNA: TGTGCCAGTAGTATAGTCCGATTTCCGGGACTAGCACCCGGGGAG. It codes for CASSIVRFPGLAPGE. Given in full, the CDR3 is CASSIVRFPGLAPGELFF.

This clone was detected only a few times. The read terminates 3 residues before the CDR3 end, so the remaining end is supplied by the germline J gene. The chain uses TRBV19 and TRBJ1-2; no firm D call. Germline loops: CDR1 LNHDA, CDR2 SQIVND (reference sequence). CDR3 length equals 13 residues. The CDR3: CASSILSTDTYTF. The part of the CDR3 DNA that was read is TGTGCCAGTAGTATTCTAAGCACAGATACC.

This clone was observed many times. The read gets to within 3 residues of the CDR3 end, and the germline J gene fills in the rest. This chain uses TRBV27 with TRBJ2-1, with 7 positions matching TRBD1. The CDR3 runs to 18 residues. Germline CDR1 and CDR2: MNHEY and SMNVEV (reference sequence). V shed 5 bases, J shed 7 bases, and the junction held 20 bases outside the gene matches. CDR3 region: CASSPDPLKSTGYNEQFF. Partial CDR3 DNA: TGTGCCAGCAGTCCTGACCCGCTCAAATCGACAGGGTATAATGAG.

Concerning this clone itself: The read falls 3 residues short of the CDR3 end, and the missing part is taken from the germline J gene. The V and J genes are TRBV5-5 and TRBJ2-3; a possible D gene is TRBD2 (6 bases). The CDR3 runs to 13 residues. The germline CDR1 and CDR2 sequences are SGHKS and YYEKEE (reference sequence). The sequenced CDR3 bases are TGTGCCAGCAGCTTGTCGGAGGGTGAGCCG. It specifies CASSLSEGEP. The CDR3, in full, reads CASSLSEGEPQYF.

This clone was observed many times. The CDR3 bases that were read are TGTGCCAGTAGCCTTCTCCCAGCGGCGGGAGAC. Translation: CASSLLPAAGD. The complete CDR3 sequence is CASSLLPAAGDYTF. This chain connects TRBV19 to TRBJ1-2; D gene ambiguous. The read gets to within 3 residues of the CDR3 end, and the germline J gene fills in the rest. This CDR3 has 14 amino acids. CDR1 LNHDA and CDR2 SQIVND come from the germline V gene (reference sequence).

In its sample, this clone was seen many times. The read halts 3 residues ahead of the CDR3 end, with the missing end drawn from the germline J gene. The V and J genes are TRBV19 and TRBJ1-1, with D tentatively TRBD1 (6 bases). In germline, CDR1 is LNHDA, CDR2 SQIVND (reference sequence). This CDR3 spans 13 amino acids. V shed 3 bases and J shed 4 bases, with 9 bases lying between them. The sequenced part of the CDR3 DNA is TGTGCCAGTAGTATGCAGGGGAGCACTGAA. It translates to CASSMQGSTE. The full CDR3 sequence reads CASSMQGSTEAFF.

This clone was picked up many times. CDR3 region: CSSDRYYGYTF. CDR3 DNA, as far as it was read: TGCAGCAGTGACAGATACTATGGC. The chain is built from TRBV20-1 and TRBJ1-2; possibly TRBD1 for D (5 bases). Coverage ceases 3 residues before the CDR3 finishes, and the germline J gene fills in the end. Per the germline V gene, CDR1 is DFQATT and CDR2 is SNEGSKA (reference sequence). The CDR3 is made up of 11 amino acids.

This clone was picked up many times. With the read ending 3 residues before the CDR3 end, the germline J gene is used to fill in that end. V gene TRBV4-2 combines with J gene TRBJ1-1; 7 nucleotides line up with TRBD1. The CDR3 has 16 residues. The germline gives CDR1 LGHNA, CDR2 YNFKEQ. Here the CDR3 reads CASSQVFVGGDLEAFF. CDR3 DNA, as far as it was read: TGTGCCAGCAGCCAAGTTTTTGTAGGGGGCGATCTGGAA.

At least ten counts were recorded for this clone. The CDR3 end falls 3 residues outside the read, so it is completed with the germline J gene. The gene calls are TRBV7-9 and TRBJ2-5, with D tentatively TRBD1 or TRBD2 (5 bases each). The CDR3 totals 14 residues. V dropped 1 base and J dropped 1 base, with 7 bases sitting between them. The germline V gene has CDR1 SEHNR and CDR2 FQNEAQ (reference sequence). The CDR3 is CASSLGGAQETQYF. The CDR3 DNA, read in part, is TGTGCCAGCAGCTTAGGAGGGGCCCAAGAGACC.

This clone was seen at least ten times. The read falls 3 residues short of the CDR3 end, and the missing part is taken from the germline J gene. This specimen includes other DNA sequences encoding the same CDR3. The rearrangement joins TRBV5-1 to TRBJ2-3; TRBD1 matches 7 bases. With V trimmed by 4 bases and J by 4 bases, 6 bases remained unmatched. Germline CDR1 is SGHRS and CDR2 is YFSETQ. This CDR3 contains 14 residues. CDR3 DNA, as far as it was read: TGCGCCAGCAGCATCGGACAGGCGGCAGATACG. As protein: CASSIGQAADT. The complete CDR3 protein is CASSIGQAADTQYF.

This clone appeared many times. The CDR3 loop reads CASSVGGAGSPLHF. The DNA read from the CDR3 is TGTGCCAGCAGTGTGGGCGGGGCGGGATCACCC. The chain links TRBV6-1 to TRBJ1-6; weak D call: TRBD1 (5 bases). The DNA ends 3 residues before the CDR3 does, and the rest of the CDR3 is filled in from the germline J gene. The ends were cut back, 4 bases at V and 10 bases at J, with 14 bases in the middle. The CDR3 has 14 amino acids. Germline V gene lookup returns CDR1 MNHNS and CDR2 SASEGT.

A word on this clone: Coverage ceases 3 residues before the CDR3 finishes, and the germline J gene fills in the end. The chain couples TRBV7-2 to TRBJ2-4; D may be TRBD1 (6 bases). The CDR3 totals 14 residues. Germline values: CDR1 SGHTA, CDR2 FQGNSA. The CDR3 is CASTPGRQADGQYF. The CDR3 DNA, read in part, is TGTGCCAGCACCCCGGGCCGACAGGCAGACGGT.

This clone was seen ten or more times. The read comes to an end 3 residues before the CDR3 does, leaving the germline J gene to fill in the end. Other DNA sequences from this sample encode an identical CDR3 as well. The rearrangement uses TRBV5-5 and TRBJ2-7; the match to TRBD1 covers 10 bases. This CDR3 spans 14 amino acids. Germline V gene sequence: CDR1 SGHKS, CDR2 YYEKEE (reference sequence). V trimming: 2 bases; J trimming: 5 bases; junction bases outside the gene matches: 4. The CDR3 region is CASSLGTGDHEQYF. The sequenced CDR3 bases are TGTGCCAGCAGCTTAGGGACAGGGGACCACGAG.

This clone was counted many times. The read terminates 3 residues ahead of where the CDR3 ends, so the germline J gene completes it. This sequence joins TRBV19 and TRBJ1-2, with 10 bases fitting TRBD1. The CDR3 is made up of 14 amino acids. V was clipped by 4 bases and J by 6 bases; unmatched bases: 5. Per germline, CDR1 LNHDA and CDR2 SQIVND (reference sequence). CDR3 DNA, as far as it was read: TGTGCCAGTAGTACCCTGACAGGGGGCAATGGC. Encoded protein: CASSTLTGGNG. The full CDR3 protein is CASSTLTGGNGYTF.

As for this clone: The read terminates 3 residues ahead of where the CDR3 ends, so the germline J gene completes it. The J gene is TRBJ1-4, the V gene TRBV18; TRBD1 is a possible D gene (5 bases). CDR3 length equals 16 residues. Germline CDR1 KGHSH, CDR2 LQKENI. The CDR3 sequence: CASSTDLGGGANVLFF. The CDR3 DNA, read in part, is TGTGCCAGCTCAACGGATCTCGGTGGTGGGGCCAACGTA.

This clone was found many times. The read halts 3 residues ahead of the CDR3 end, with the missing end drawn from the germline J gene. This chain links TRBV20-1 with TRBJ2-3; 13 positions agree with TRBD2. Germline CDR1 reads DFQATT; CDR2 reads SNEGSKA (reference sequence). This CDR3 is built from 14 residues. The sequenced CDR3 bases are TGCAGCCCACTAGCGGGGGGGAGGACAGATACG. Amino acid sequence: CSPLAGGRTDT. The entire CDR3 reads CSPLAGGRTDTQYF.

This clone was seen many times. The read ends 3 residues before the CDR3 terminus; that terminus is restored from the germline J gene. This CDR3 is also generated by other DNA sequences in the sample. The chain carries TRBV20-1 and TRBJ1-3; 8 bases line up with TRBD1. Germline values: CDR1 DFQATT, CDR2 SNEGSKA (reference sequence). V shed 5 bases and J 3 bases; nucleotides not matched to a gene: 9. This CDR3 is built from 15 residues. The CDR3: CSAPFLDRGGNTIYF. CDR3 DNA, as far as it was read: TGCAGTGCTCCATTCCTTGACAGGGGTGGAAACACC.

This clone was recorded many times. At one boundary the junction diverges from the germline segment, which might be a read error. The CDR3 extends 3 residues past the end of the read, so its final part is completed from the germline J gene. The chain joins TRBV4-2 to TRBJ2-7; D remains ambiguous. The germline CDR1 and CDR2 sequences are LGHNA and YNFKEQ. The CDR3 has 16 residues. The CDR3 DNA, read in part, is TGCGCCAGCAGCCAAGAGTTACAGAAAGGCTACTACGAG. This sequence encodes CASSQELQKGYYE. The complete CDR3 reads CASSQELQKGYYEQYF.

This clone was counted between two and nine times. The read halts 3 residues ahead of the CDR3 end, with the missing end drawn from the germline J gene. The rearrangement links TRBV5-3 to TRBJ1-5; D not resolved. TRBV5-3 is sorted into the ORF group, with uncertain function. V gave up 0 bases and J gave up 0 bases, with 7 bases separating them. The length of the CDR3 is 15 residues. CDR3 bases read: TGTGCCAGAAGCTTGGACCGCTATAGCAATCAGCCC. It encodes CARSLDRYSNQP. In full, the CDR3 reads CARSLDRYSNQPQHF.

This clone has a count of ten or more. The part of the CDR3 DNA that was read is TGTGCCAGCAGTACCGCCAAGACTAGCGGGGTAAGCTGTGAC. Translation: CASSTAKTSGVSCD. The whole CDR3 sequence is CASSTAKTSGVSCDYTF. The rearrangement links TRBV6-2 or TRBV6-3 to TRBJ1-2; no clear D. The CDR3 end falls 3 residues outside the read, so it is completed with the germline J gene. The CDR3 is 17 amino acids. The germline V gene has CDR1 MNHEY and CDR2 SVGEGT.

This clone occurred a few times. The observed sequence ends 3 residues before the CDR3 terminus, with the missing tail filled in from the germline J gene. The chain couples TRBV19 to TRBJ2-1, with 8 bases matching TRBD2. The CDR3 covers 19 residues. The V gene's germline CDR1 is LNHDA and CDR2 SQIVND (reference sequence). V shed 7 bases, J shed 5 bases, and the junction held 22 bases outside the gene matches. The CDR3 protein is CASKEGFRGGGRSHNEQFF. The sequenced part of the CDR3 DNA is TGTGCCAGTAAGGAAGGGTTCCGGGGGGGAGGGCGATCCCACAATGAG.

This clone was seen a few times. The DNA ends 3 residues before the CDR3 does, and the rest of the CDR3 is filled in from the germline J gene. V and J are TRBV7-9 and TRBJ1-2, with TRBD1 identical over 7 bases. CDR1 is SEHNR and CDR2 is FQNEAQ in the germline V gene (reference sequence). The CDR3 runs 13 residues. CDR3 DNA (partial): TGTGCCAGCAGCGCCCCGTCAGGGGGGGGC. Protein product: CASSAPSGGG. The complete CDR3 reads CASSAPSGGGYTF. Complete variable domain (other parts from reference TRBV7-9 and TRBJ1-2): DTGVSQNPRHKITKRGQNVTFRCDPISEHNRLYWYRQTLGQGPEFLTYFQNEAQLEKSRLLSDRFSAERPKGSFSTLEIQRTEQGDSAMYLCASSAPSGGGYTFGSGTRLTVV.

This clone was counted many times. The read finishes 3 residues shy of the CDR3 end, and the germline J gene is used to complete it. The J gene is TRBJ2-7, the V gene TRBV2; TRBD1 is a possible D gene (5 bases). The CDR3 runs 13 residues. The V gene's germline CDR1 is SNHLY and CDR2 FYNNEI. V lost 7 bases to trimming and J lost 2 bases, with 12 bases between them. The CDR3 protein is CASKGLHTYEQYF. The sequenced CDR3 bases are TGTGCCAGCAAGGGGCTACATACCTACGAG. Together with reference TRBV2 and TRBJ2-7, the CDR3 gives the full variable domain: EPEVTQTPSHQVTQMGQEVILRCVPISNHLYFYWYRQILGQKVEFLVSFYNNEISEKSEIFDDQFSVERPDGSNFTLKIRSTKLEDSAMYFCASKGLHTYEQYFGPGTRLTVT.